The 28 T cell receptor beta chains below all came from one sample that was sequenced in a study of somatic mutations in cytotoxic T cells in rheumatoid arthritis. TCRdb's copy holds only in-frame clones and misses some; the assay was immunoSEQ multiplex PCR. This sample has tens of thousands of clones, with approximately 84% found just once. Source material: CD8+ T cells sorted from blood. The receptors come from a man aged 35 to 55 in good health.

The rearrangement joins TRBV7-9 to TRBJ2-5; 8 bases are shared with TRBD1. The CDR3 has 16 residues. The V segment lost 1 base and the J segment 4 bases; nucleotides outside the gene matches: 8. Looked up from germline, CDR1 is SEHNR and CDR2 is FQNEAQ (reference sequence). Written as DNA, the CDR3 is TGTGCCAGCAGCTTAGAGGGCCAGGGGGCGTTAGAGACCCAGTACTTC. The encoded protein is CASSLEGQGALETQYF.

A single count supports this clone. The chain carries TRBV5-6 and TRBJ2-1; D gene ambiguous. The CDR3 is 11 amino acids. Trimming stripped 2 bases from V and 10 bases from J, with 7 bases between. Germline values: CDR1 SGHDT, CDR2 YYEEEE. CDR3 coding DNA: TGTGCCAGCAGCTTTTTGCAGGAGCAGTTCTTC. Translated: CASSFLQEQFF.

The chain employs TRBV28 and TRBJ1-5; 9 nucleotides match TRBD1. Trimming removed 3 bases from V and 2 bases from J; junction bases left unmatched: 2. Germline V CDR1 and CDR2: MDHEN, SYDVKM. CDR3 length equals 15 residues. The CDR3 DNA follows: TGTGCCAGCAGTTTTCGGGACAGGGGCAATCAGCCCCAGCATTTT. Protein sequence: CASSFRDRGNQPQHF.

This clone was seen only a few times. This sequence joins TRBV11-2 and TRBJ1-5; D gene ambiguous. The length of the CDR3 is 15 residues. V shed 0 bases and J shed 5 bases, with 11 bases lying between them. Germline V CDR1 and CDR2: SGHAT, FQNNGV. CDR3 DNA sequence: TGTGCCAGCAGCTTAGAGCACACGGAATATCAGCCCCAGCATTTT. Protein sequence: CASSLEHTEYQPQHF.

The chain links TRBV9 to TRBJ2-1; no firm D call. Germline-derived CDR1 and CDR2 are SGDLS and YYNGEE. This CDR3 is 15 amino acids long. V shed 1 base and J shed 0 bases, with 8 bases lying between them. CDR3 in DNA: TGTGCCAGCAGCGTAAAATTCAGCTCCTACAATGAGCAGTTCTTC. Encoded protein: CASSVKFSSYNEQFF.

This clone was observed a single time. V is TRBV6-6 and J is TRBJ2-7; D gene unclear. Germline loops: CDR1 MNHNY, CDR2 SVGAGI (reference sequence). This CDR3 spans 13 amino acids. V was cut by 7 bases and J by 3 bases, with 13 bases left in between. The CDR3 loop is CASTQAMNYEQYF. In nucleotides, the CDR3 is TGTGCCAGCACTCAAGCCATGAACTACGAGCAGTACTTC.

The genes are TRBV11-2 and TRBJ2-5; D is unresolved. Trimming removed 3 bases at V and 2 bases at J, with 4 bases between. The CDR3 length is 12 residues. Germline loops: CDR1 SGHAT, CDR2 FQNNGV. The CDR3 DNA reads TGTGCCAGCAGCTTGACTCAAGAGACCCAGTACTTC. It yields the protein CASSLTQETQYF.

The chain combines TRBV9 with TRBJ2-3; D gene unclear. CDR1 is SGDLS and CDR2 is YYNGEE in the germline V gene. V was clipped by 0 bases and J by 4 bases, with 3 bases between them. The CDR3 has 12 residues. This CDR3 is CASSVEADTQYF. The CDR3 DNA is TGTGCCAGCAGCGTAGAGGCAGATACGCAGTATTTT.

This chain uses TRBV28 with TRBJ1-5, with 12 bases matching TRBD1. V was pared by 5 bases and J by 6 bases, with 5 bases of the junction left unmatched. The CDR3 contains 15 residues. CDR1 and CDR2 from the germline V gene are MDHEN and SYDVKM. The CDR3 DNA is TGTGCCAGCAGTCGGGACAGGGGGCTCTCTCAGCCCCAGCATTTT. Residues: CASSRDRGLSQPQHF.

The rearrangement uses TRBV6-4 and TRBJ2-7, with 7 bases lining up with TRBD2. Trimming at V came to 3 bases and at J to 2 bases, leaving 4 bases not matched to a gene. CDR3 size: 14 residues. CDR1 is MRHNA, CDR2 SNTAGT, per germline. DNA of the CDR3: TGTGCCAGCAGTGAGGGGGGGACCCCCTACGAGCAGTACTTC. This translates into CASSEGGTPYEQYF.

This chain joins TRBV7-6 and TRBJ2-1; 9 bases are a match to TRBD2. Germline trimming cut 5 bases from V and 2 bases from J; bases unmatched to any gene: 7. Germline V gene data show CDR1 as SGHVS and CDR2 as FNYEAQ. The CDR3 runs to 16 residues. CDR3: CASSPQTSGTYNEQFF. The CDR3 DNA follows: TGTGCCAGCAGCCCGCAGACTAGCGGAACCTACAATGAGCAGTTCTTC.

The chain joins TRBV7-2 to TRBJ2-3; 7 bases agree with TRBD1. From germline, CDR1 is SGHTA and CDR2 FQGNSA. The CDR3 length is 15 residues. The junction had 3 bases not matched to a gene; V was cut back by 1 base and J by 2 bases. This CDR3 reads CASSLGGGNTDTQYF. DNA of the CDR3: TGTGCCAGCAGCTTAGGAGGGGGCAACACAGATACGCAGTATTTT.

This chain links TRBV28 with TRBJ1-5; D is ambiguous. Germline CDR1 and CDR2: MDHEN and SYDVKM. This CDR3 region has 13 residues. Trimming took 3 bases from V and 0 from J, leaving 3 bases between them. CDR3: CASSLNSNQPQHF. DNA for the CDR3: TGTGCCAGCAGTTTGAATAGCAATCAGCCCCAGCATTTT.

The chain combines TRBV15 with TRBJ1-2; D gene uncertain. This CDR3 has 16 residues. Germline V lookup: CDR1 LNHNV, CDR2 YYDKDF (reference sequence). Trimming removed 0 bases at V and 0 bases at J, with 11 bases between. Here the CDR3 reads CATSRDLADPNYGYTF. In nucleotides, the CDR3 is TGTGCCACCAGCAGAGATCTGGCAGATCCTAACTATGGCTACACCTTC. Variable domain in full (rest from reference TRBV15 and TRBJ1-2): DAMVIQNPRYQVTQFGKPVTLSCSQTLNHNVMYWYQQKSSQAPKLLFHYYDKDFNNEADTPDNFQSRRPNTSFCFLDIRSPGLGDTAMYLCATSRDLADPNYGYTFGSGTRLTVV.

V gene TRBV7-9 combines with J gene TRBJ2-7; 7 bases fit TRBD1. Germline CDR1 SEHNR, CDR2 FQNEAQ (reference sequence). V was clipped by 3 bases and J by 2 bases; unmatched bases: 7. This CDR3 has 15 residues. The CDR3 protein is CASSFSGTVTYEQYF. CDR3 coding DNA: TGTGCCAGCAGCTTTTCCGGGACAGTGACCTACGAGCAGTACTTC. Full variable domain (missing parts from reference TRBV7-9 and TRBJ2-7): DTGVSQNPRHKITKRGQNVTFRCDPISEHNRLYWYRQTLGQGPEFLTYFQNEAQLEKSRLLSDRFSAERPKGSFSTLEIQRTEQGDSAMYLCASSFSGTVTYEQYFGPGTRLTVT.

V gene TRBV28 combines with J gene TRBJ1-1; D unclear. CDR1 MDHEN and CDR2 SYDVKM come from the germline V gene. V lost 5 bases and J 2 bases, leaving 12 bases between the germline ends. This CDR3 spans 14 amino acids. CDR3 DNA: TGTGCCAGCAGTCCCCTGACACAAAACACTGAAGCTTTCTTT. Its translation is CASSPLTQNTEAFF. Variable domain in full (rest from reference TRBV28 and TRBJ1-1): DVKVTQSSRYLVKRTGEKVFLECVQDMDHENMFWYRQDPGLGLRLIYFSYDVKMKEKGDIPEGYSVSREKKERFSLILESASTNQTSMYLCASSPLTQNTEAFFGQGTRLTVV.

The chain is built from TRBV10-3 and TRBJ2-7, with 10 bases fitting TRBD2. Germline lookup yields CDR1 ENHRY and CDR2 SYGVKD. After removal of 0 bases from V and 3 bases from J, the junction contained 5 bases not matched to a gene. The CDR3 covers 16 residues. CDR3 amino acids: CAISESGLAGDYEQYF. In nucleotides, the CDR3 is TGTGCCATCAGTGAGTCGGGTCTAGCGGGAGACTACGAGCAGTACTTC.

Remarks on this clone: The junction differs from germline at one of its ends, possibly a read error. This chain uses TRBV10-3 with TRBJ1-5; 7 positions match TRBD1. The CDR3 is made up of 12 amino acids. The germline gives CDR1 ENHRY, CDR2 SYGVKD. The CDR3: CAPDRAHQPQHF. The CDR3 nucleotides read TGCGCGCCCGACAGGGCCCATCAGCCCCAGCATTTT.

This chain joins TRBV27 and TRBJ2-7, with TRBD2 identical over 8 bases. Germline V gives CDR1 MNHEY, CDR2 SMNVEV (reference sequence). This CDR3 contains 15 residues. Losses at the gene ends were 2 bases for V and 0 bases for J; bases not matched to a gene: 3. This CDR3 is CASSLIAGSSYEQYF. The DNA of the CDR3 is TGTGCCAGCAGTTTAATAGCGGGAAGCTCCTACGAGCAGTACTTC.

This rearrangement joins TRBV5-8 to TRBJ2-1; D unresolved. Germline V CDR1 and CDR2: SGHTS, YDEGEE. The length of the CDR3 is 12 residues. With 0 bases removed from V and 6 bases from J, the gap between germline ends came to 4 bases. In DNA, the CDR3 is TGTGCCAGCAGCTTGGCCGGCAATGAGCAGTTCTTC. Its protein is CASSLAGNEQFF.

The chain links TRBV28 to TRBJ2-2, with a weak D call TRBD2 (6 bases). The V gene's germline CDR1 is MDHEN and CDR2 SYDVKM. V was trimmed by 5 bases and J by 3 bases, leaving 16 bases between them. The CDR3 length is 16 residues. CDR3 nucleotides: TGTGCCAGCAGTCACCCCGGAGGGGCCTACACCGGGGAGCTGTTTTTT. It yields the protein CASSHPGGAYTGELFF. Complete variable domain (other parts from reference TRBV28 and TRBJ2-2): DVKVTQSSRYLVKRTGEKVFLECVQDMDHENMFWYRQDPGLGLRLIYFSYDVKMKEKGDIPEGYSVSREKKERFSLILESASTNQTSMYLCASSHPGGAYTGELFFGEGSRLTVL.

This clone appeared a few times. This chain's CDR3 is CASSLGGGGQPQHF. As DNA, the CDR3 is TGTGCCAGCAGCTTAGGGGGAGGAGGCCAGCCCCAGCATTTT. This chain joins TRBV7-9 and TRBJ1-5; no firm D call. The V and J ends lost 1 base and 7 bases respectively, with 11 bases between them. Germline values: CDR1 SEHNR, CDR2 FQNEAQ (reference sequence). The CDR3 contains 14 residues.

The J gene is TRBJ2-2, the V gene TRBV5-6; TRBD2 aligns across 8 bases. The CDR3 has 13 amino acids. J lost 9 bases, V lost 2 bases, and 3 bases had no gene match. Germline V gene sequence: CDR1 SGHDT, CDR2 YYEEEE. CDR3 protein: CASSFRGGRELFF. In nucleotides, the CDR3 is TGTGCCAGCAGCTTCCGGGGGGGTAGGGAGCTGTTTTTT.

This rearrangement joins TRBV6-5 to TRBJ2-7; 8 bases line up with TRBD1. Per germline, CDR1 MNHEY and CDR2 SVGAGI. The CDR3 is made up of 12 amino acids. V lost 6 bases to trimming and J lost 6 bases; unmatched junction nucleotides: 4. The CDR3 DNA follows: TGTGCCAGCAGACGGACAGGGAGCGAGCAGTACTTC. This gives the protein CASRRTGSEQYF.

This chain uses TRBV30 with TRBJ2-7; the D gene is possibly TRBD2 (5 bases). Germline CDR1 reads GTSNPN; CDR2 reads SVGIG (reference sequence). The CDR3 sequence is 12 residues long. Trimming took off 5 bases at V and 1 base at J, with 9 bases between the two ends. The CDR3 bases are TGTGCCTGGGCCCCGGGGTCCTACGAGCAGTACTTC. Residues: CAWAPGSYEQYF. The full variable domain, its missing parts supplied by reference TRBV30 and TRBJ2-7, is SQTIHQWPATLVQPVGSPLSLECTVEGTSNPNLYWYRQAAGRGLQLLFYSVGIGQISSEVPQNLSASRPQDRQFILSSKKLLLSDSGFYLCAWAPGSYEQYFGPGTRLTVT.

The chain joins TRBV9 to TRBJ2-7; 11 bases line up with TRBD1. V lost 4 bases, J lost 3 bases, and 9 bases stayed unmatched. The CDR3 length is 16 residues. Germline V gives CDR1 SGDLS, CDR2 YYNGEE. The CDR3 loop is CASSPWDRGDLYEQYF. CDR3 DNA sequence: TGTGCCAGCAGCCCATGGGACAGGGGGGATCTCTACGAGCAGTACTTC.

This chain connects TRBV7-9 to TRBJ2-4; D is undetermined. CDR1 and CDR2 from the germline V gene are SEHNR and FQNEAQ (reference sequence). Deletions cut 2 bases from V and 6 bases from J, with 14 bases between. There are 15 residues in the CDR3. The CDR3 protein is CASSLTEELLNIQYF. For the CDR3, the DNA is TGTGCCAGCAGCTTAACAGAGGAACTTTTAAACATTCAGTACTTC. Full variable domain (outside the CDR3, taken from reference TRBV7-9 and TRBJ2-4): DTGVSQNPRHKITKRGQNVTFRCDPISEHNRLYWYRQTLGQGPEFLTYFQNEAQLEKSRLLSDRFSAERPKGSFSTLEIQRTEQGDSAMYLCASSLTEELLNIQYFGAGTRLSVL.

This chain connects TRBV6-5 to TRBJ2-7; D is unresolved. CDR1 is MNHEY and CDR2 is SVGAGI in the germline V gene. Trimming removed 0 bases from V and 5 bases from J, with 8 bases in between. The CDR3 loop spans 13 amino acids. The CDR3 coding sequence is TGTGCCAGCAGTTACTCGATCCTAAACGAGCAGTACTTC. Amino acid sequence: CASSYSILNEQYF.